This TCR beta chain is from a study of blood T cell repertoires in COVID-19. Study background: Sites across the United States, Italy and Spain contributed samples from acute and convalescent COVID-19. T cells, B-cell-depleted T cells, or PBMCs supplied cDNA or gDNA.

Per the original data handling: It was from reference gene primer amplification that nucleated cell counts were estimated. Here immunoSEQ multiplex PCR was the method, and the copy in TCRdb shows in-frame clones only, minus some. From that table come the V and J calls and clone size; the DNA was used to work out D and trimming. The sample carries approximately 97,000 clones, over 70% recorded once. Germline CDR1 is LNHDA and CDR2 is SQIVND (reference sequence). The V and J ends lost 0 bases and 5 bases respectively, with 10 bases between them. This CDR3 has 14 residues. The clonotype comes from a man aged 55 to 69 with acute or convalescent COVID-19. The genes are TRBV19 and TRBJ1-1, with D uncertain. Specimen: peripheral blood. This CDR3 reads CASSIEPRVTEAFF. CDR3 sequence (DNA): TGTGCCAGTAGTATAGAACCGAGGGTGACTGAAGCTTTCTTT.